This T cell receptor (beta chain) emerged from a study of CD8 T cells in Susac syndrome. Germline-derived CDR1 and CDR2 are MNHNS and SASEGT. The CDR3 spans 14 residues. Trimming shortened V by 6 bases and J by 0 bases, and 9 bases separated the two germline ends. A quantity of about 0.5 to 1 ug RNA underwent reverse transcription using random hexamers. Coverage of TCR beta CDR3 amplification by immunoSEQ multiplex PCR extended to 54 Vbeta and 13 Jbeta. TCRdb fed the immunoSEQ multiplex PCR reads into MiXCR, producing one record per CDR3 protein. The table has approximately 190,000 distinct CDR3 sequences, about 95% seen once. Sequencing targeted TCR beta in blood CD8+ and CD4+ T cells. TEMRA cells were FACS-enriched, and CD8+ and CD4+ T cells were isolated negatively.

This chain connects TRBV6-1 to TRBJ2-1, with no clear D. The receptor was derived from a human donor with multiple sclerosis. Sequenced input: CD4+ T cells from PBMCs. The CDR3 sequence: CASRGLSSYNEQFF. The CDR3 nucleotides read TGTGCCAGCAGGGGCCTCAGCTCCTACAATGAGCAGTTCTTC.